The source of this TCR beta chain is a study of blood T cell repertoires in COVID-19. Study-wide context: Sources were T cells, B-cell-depleted T cells, or PBMCs; the material itself was cDNA or gDNA.

This clone was counted between two and nine times. Original handling: Scientists estimated how many nucleated cells there were by amplifying reference gene primers. Assay: immunoSEQ multiplex PCR; the TCRdb copy retains only in-frame clones and omits some. V and J calls and clone size follow that table, whereas D and trimming were derived from the DNA. This repertoire shows 220,000 or so clones, roughly 89% found once; its top ten account for about 15%. The V segment lost 2 bases and the J segment 3 bases; nucleotides outside the gene matches: 6. The germline V gene encodes CDR1 SGHDT and CDR2 YYEEEE. CDR3 size: 16 residues. All enrollees were roughly 18 to 95 years old and from 20 to 25 US areas.

Sequencing was performed on PBMCs or T cells enriched from blood (not recorded which). The TCR comes from a man aged 25 to 45 who had been exposed to COVID-19. The chain employs TRBV5-6 and TRBJ2-3; 10 nucleotides align to TRBD1. Here the CDR3 DNA reads TGTGCCAGCAGCTTCTTTGGGACAGGGGAGACAGATACGCAGTATTTT. Its protein is CASSFFGTGETDTQYF.